This T cell receptor (beta chain) was recovered during a study of blood T cell repertoires in COVID-19. As for the study in general: Samples representing acute and convalescent COVID-19 were sourced from the United States, Italy and Spain. The analysed material was cDNA or gDNA that came from T cells, B-cell-depleted T cells, or PBMCs.

Original processing notes: Cell counts per sample came from amplifying reference gene primers. Sequenced by immunoSEQ multiplex PCR; TCRdb stores in-frame clones only, minus some. The V and J calls and clone size come from that table; D and trimming were worked out from the DNA. The data contain more than 200,000 clones, 65% to 85% of them seen just once; the ten biggest clones take up 27%. This clonotype originated in a man in his forties or fifties with acute or convalescent COVID-19. The sequenced sample was peripheral blood.

The chain's CDR3 is CASSLNRVVETQYF. CDR3 DNA sequence: TGTGCCAGCAGCCTTAACAGGGTCGTGGAGACCCAGTACTTC. The chain recombines TRBV3-1 (or the pseudogene TRBV3-2) with TRBJ2-5; tentatively, D is TRBD1 (6 bases). CDR1 is LGHDT and CDR2 is YNNKEL in the germline V gene (reference sequence). The CDR3 length is 14 residues. The V gene lost 4 bases and the J gene lost 5 bases, with 14 bases spanning the gap.